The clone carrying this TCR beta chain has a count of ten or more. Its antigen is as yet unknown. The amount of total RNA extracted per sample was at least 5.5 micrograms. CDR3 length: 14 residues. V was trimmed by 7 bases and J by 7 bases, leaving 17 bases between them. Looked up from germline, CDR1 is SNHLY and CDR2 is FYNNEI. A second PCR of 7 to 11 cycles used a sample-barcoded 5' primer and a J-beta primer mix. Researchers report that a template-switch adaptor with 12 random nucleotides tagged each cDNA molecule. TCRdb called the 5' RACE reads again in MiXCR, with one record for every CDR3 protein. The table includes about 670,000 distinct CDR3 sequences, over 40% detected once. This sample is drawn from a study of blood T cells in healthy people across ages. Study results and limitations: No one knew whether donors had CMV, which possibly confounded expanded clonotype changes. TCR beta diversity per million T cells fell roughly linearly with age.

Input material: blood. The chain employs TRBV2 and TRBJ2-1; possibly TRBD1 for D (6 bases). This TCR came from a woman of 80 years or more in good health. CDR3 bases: TGTGCCAGCATGATCGGTCAGGGGCGAAATGAGCAGTTCTTC. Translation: CASMIGQGRNEQFF. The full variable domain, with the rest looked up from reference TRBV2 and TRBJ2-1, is EPEVTQTPSHQVTQMGQEVILRCVPISNHLYFYWYRQILGQKVEFLVSFYNNEISEKSEIFDDQFSVERPDGSNFTLKIRSTKLEDSAMYFCASMIGQGRNEQFFGPGTRLTVL.